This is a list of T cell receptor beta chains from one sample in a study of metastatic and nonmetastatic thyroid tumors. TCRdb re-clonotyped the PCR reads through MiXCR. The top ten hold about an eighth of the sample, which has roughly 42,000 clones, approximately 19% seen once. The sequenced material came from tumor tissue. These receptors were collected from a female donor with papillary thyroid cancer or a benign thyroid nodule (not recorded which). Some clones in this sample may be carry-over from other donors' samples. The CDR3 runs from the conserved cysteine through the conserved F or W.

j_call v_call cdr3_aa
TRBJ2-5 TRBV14 CASSRDRGETQYF
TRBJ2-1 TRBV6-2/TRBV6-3 CASSYVAGHNEQFF
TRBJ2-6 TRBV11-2 CASSFGGAYSGANVLTF
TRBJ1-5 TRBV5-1 CASSLAGTENQPQHF
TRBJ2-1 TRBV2 CASIPVNDRVAEQFF
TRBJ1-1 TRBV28 CASSIDRNWGYGTEAFF
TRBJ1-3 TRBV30 CAWSLDYTGNTIYF
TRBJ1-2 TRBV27 CASSLRGSGYTF
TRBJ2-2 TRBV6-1 CASRQVTGELFF
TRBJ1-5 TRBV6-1 CASSPGRFNQPQHF
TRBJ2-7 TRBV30 CAFELAGASYEQYF
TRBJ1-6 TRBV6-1 CASTPTWRHGYSPLHF
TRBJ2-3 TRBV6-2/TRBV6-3 CASSLTTADTQYF
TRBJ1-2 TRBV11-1 CASSGDSYGYTF